Shown below are 9 T cell receptor beta chains from a single sample sequenced in a study of cytomegalovirus exposure and HLA in healthy donors (dated by TCRdb to about 2017). Library preparation was by the immunoSEQ multiplex PCR assay. TCRdb re-hosts the immuneACCESS table, in-frame sequences only. Its copies lack some clones; in the studies checked, an unresolved V gene accounts for under half of them, and the cause for the rest is not known. A total of around 160,000 clones appear in this sample, 88% of them only once. The ten largest clonotypes hold about 3% of the sample. Sequencing was done on a sample of PBMCs. These TCRs come from a young man in good health and CMV-seronegative.

This sequence joins TRBV4-1 and TRBJ1-1; a possible D gene is TRBD1 (5 bases). This CDR3 spans 13 amino acids. V was pared by 1 base and J by 3 bases, with 6 bases between. The germline V gene has CDR1 MGHRA and CDR2 YSYEKL. DNA of the CDR3: TGCGCCAGCAGCCAAGCGGGGGACACTGAAGCTTTCTTT. Its translation is CASSQAGDTEAFF.

This chain joins TRBV11-2 and TRBJ2-7; D unresolved. The V and J ends lost 2 bases and 8 bases respectively, with 16 bases between them. Germline V gene sequence: CDR1 SGHAT, CDR2 FQNNGV. The CDR3 sequence is 14 residues long. In DNA form, the CDR3 reads TGTGCCAGCAGCTTAATGCTGGAGCCTACGAAGCAGTACGTC. Its protein product is CASSLMLEPTKQYV.

The rearrangement uses TRBV13 and TRBJ2-1; 8 nucleotides agree with TRBD2. With V trimmed by 0 bases and J by 1 base, 8 bases remained unmatched. Germline V gives CDR1 PRHDT, CDR2 FYEKMQ (reference sequence). CDR3 length: 18 residues. The CDR3 reads CASSLGGTGGQSYNEQFF. The CDR3, as DNA: TGTGCCAGCAGCTTAGGCGGAACGGGGGGGCAATCCTACAATGAGCAGTTCTTC.

J is TRBJ2-7 and V is TRBV14; D unclear. The CDR3 sequence is 13 residues long. V was pared by 1 base and J by 3 bases, with 7 bases between. Germline CDR1 reads SGHDN; CDR2 reads FVKESK. Here the CDR3 DNA reads TGTGCCAGCAGCCAAGGGTGGGGCTACGAGCAGTACGTC. This sequence encodes CASSQGWGYEQYV.

V gene TRBV27 combines with J gene TRBJ2-5; 12 bases align to TRBD2. From germline, CDR1 is MNHEY and CDR2 SMNVEV (reference sequence). This CDR3 spans 15 amino acids. V dropped 6 bases and J dropped 4; count of bases not matched to a gene: 6. Written as DNA, the CDR3 is TGTGCCAGCAGGCCAGAGACTAGCGGGAGAGAGACCCAGTACTTC. Protein product: CASRPETSGRETQYF.

The V gene is TRBV2, the J gene TRBJ1-3; D is perhaps TRBD1 (5 bases). Per germline, CDR1 SNHLY and CDR2 FYNNEI. This CDR3 has 17 residues. V lost 4 bases and J 0 bases, leaving 16 bases between the germline ends. Written as DNA, the CDR3 is TGTGCCAGCAGTGCAAAAGGGGCCCGCCTCTCTGGAAACACCATATATTTT. Its translation is CASSAKGARLSGNTIYF.

The chain employs TRBV6-5 and TRBJ2-7; no clear D. Trimming removed 7 bases at V and 0 bases at J, with 7 bases between. The CDR3 extends over 12 amino acids. The germline V gene has CDR1 MNHEY and CDR2 SVGAGI. The DNA of the CDR3 is TGTGCCAGCACCGGTGGCTCCTACGAGCAGTACTTC. Protein sequence: CASTGGSYEQYF.

The V gene is TRBV6-5, the J gene TRBJ2-3, with a tentative D call TRBD2 (5 bases). CDR3 length equals 13 residues. Germline values: CDR1 MNHEY, CDR2 SVGAGI. V was pared by 8 bases and J by 6 bases, with 15 bases between. CDR3 region: CASSLARADTQYF. CDR3 nucleotides: TGTGCCAGCTCTTTGGCGAGGGCGGATACGCAGTATTTT.

The V gene is TRBV29-1, the J gene TRBJ2-1, with 15 bases identical to TRBD2. J gave up 0 bases and V 4 bases, and 10 bases lay outside the gene matches. This CDR3 is 19 amino acids long. Germline V gene lookup returns CDR1 SQVTM and CDR2 ANQGSEA. The CDR3 coding sequence is TGCAGCGTTGCCCCGGGAGGACTAGCGGGAGGGTCCTCCTACAATGAGCAGTTCTTC. This codes for CSVAPGGLAGGSSYNEQFF.